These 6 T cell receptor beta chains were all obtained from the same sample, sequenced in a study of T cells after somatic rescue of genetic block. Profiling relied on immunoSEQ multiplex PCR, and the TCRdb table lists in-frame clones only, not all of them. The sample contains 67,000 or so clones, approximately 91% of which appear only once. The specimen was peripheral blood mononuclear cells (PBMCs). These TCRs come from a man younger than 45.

For the CDR3, the DNA is TGTGCCAGCAACCTACTAGCGGGGGTAGGGGATACGCAGTATTTT. It encodes CASNLLAGVGDTQYF. The chain is built from TRBV6-6 and TRBJ2-3, with 11 bases lining up with TRBD2. V shed 7 bases and J 6 bases; nucleotides not matched to a gene: 9. This CDR3 is 15 amino acids long. Germline CDR1 MNHNY, CDR2 SVGAGI (reference sequence).

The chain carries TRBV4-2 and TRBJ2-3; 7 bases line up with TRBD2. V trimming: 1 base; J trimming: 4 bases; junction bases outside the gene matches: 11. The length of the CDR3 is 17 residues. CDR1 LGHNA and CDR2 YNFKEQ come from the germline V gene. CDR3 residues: CASSQAWRRELADTQYF. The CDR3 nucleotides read TGTGCCAGCAGCCAAGCTTGGCGGCGGGAGCTGGCAGATACGCAGTATTTT.

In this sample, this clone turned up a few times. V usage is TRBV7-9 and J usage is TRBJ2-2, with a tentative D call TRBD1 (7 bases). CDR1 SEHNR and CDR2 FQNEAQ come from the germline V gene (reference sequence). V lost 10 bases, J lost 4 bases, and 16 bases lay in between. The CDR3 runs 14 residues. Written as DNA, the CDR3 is TGTGCCATGAAACAGGGGAGGTTCACCGGGGAGCTGTTTTTT. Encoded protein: CAMKQGRFTGELFF.

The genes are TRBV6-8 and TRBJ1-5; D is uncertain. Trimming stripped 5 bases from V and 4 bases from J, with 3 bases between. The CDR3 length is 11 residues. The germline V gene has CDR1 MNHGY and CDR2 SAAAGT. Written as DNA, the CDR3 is TGTGCCAGCAGTGAAAATCAGCCCCAGCATTTT. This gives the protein CASSENQPQHF.

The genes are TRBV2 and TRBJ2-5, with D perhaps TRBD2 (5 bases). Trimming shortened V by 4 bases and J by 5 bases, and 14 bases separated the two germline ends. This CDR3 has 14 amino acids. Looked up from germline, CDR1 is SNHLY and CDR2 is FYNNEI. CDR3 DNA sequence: TGTGCCAGCAGTGGTATACTAGTAGGGGAGACCCAGTACTTC. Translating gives CASSGILVGETQYF.

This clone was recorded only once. As DNA, the CDR3 is TGTGCCAGCAGCGAAGGGCCGTGGGGGCCCGGCAATGAGCAGTTCTTC. As protein: CASSEGPWGPGNEQFF. The chain uses TRBV7-2 and TRBJ2-1; TRBD1 might be the D (6 bases). V dropped 5 bases and J dropped 6 bases, with 20 bases sitting between them. The CDR3 loop spans 16 amino acids. The germline V gene encodes CDR1 SGHTA and CDR2 FQGNSA. Full variable domain (missing parts from reference TRBV7-2 and TRBJ2-1): GAGVSQSPSNKVTEKGKDVELRCDPISGHTALYWYRQSLGQGLEFLIYFQGNSAPDKSGLPSDRFSAERTGGSVSTLTIQRTQQEDSAVYLCASSEGPWGPGNEQFFGPGTRLTVL.